This T cell receptor (beta chain) is drawn from a study of blood T cell repertoires in COVID-19. Study details: In each case, the material was cDNA or gDNA derived from T cells, B-cell-depleted T cells, or PBMCs.

In the authors' methods: Estimation of nucleated cell counts was performed using reference gene primer amplification. Profiled with immunoSEQ multiplex PCR; TCRdb holds only in-frame clones, not every one. V and J calls plus clone size are reproduced from that table; the DNA served to infer D and trimming. The sample records 150,000 to 200,000 clones, about nine tenths being singletons. This clone occurred a few times. Germline CDR1 SNHLY, CDR2 FYNNEI. V gave up 2 bases and J gave up 4 bases, with 9 bases separating them. The CDR3 length is 13 residues. The chain recombines TRBV2 with TRBJ2-7; D gene unclear. This clonotype was sampled from a man between 65 and 85 years old with acute or convalescent COVID-19. What was sequenced was peripheral blood. This CDR3 is CASSELTPYEQYF. CDR3 DNA: TGTGCCAGCAGTGAACTGACTCCTTACGAGCAGTACTTC.